This is a list of T cell receptor beta chains from one sample in a study of breast tumors, draining lymph nodes, adjacent tissues. From the multiplex PCR reads, TCRdb called clonotypes with MiXCR, one entry per CDR3 protein. The sample yields tens of thousands of distinct CDR3 sequences, about 70% seen once. Sequences were obtained from tumor-adjacent breast tissue. The receptors here all came from a female donor with breast cancer. Some clones in this sample may be carry-over from other donors' samples. CDR3s include the opening cysteine and the closing phenylalanine or tryptophan. The D gene is left open where the match is weak. A clone size is listed for some rows: how often the clone was seen (once, few, many), or a class if it is expanded.

cdr3_aa	cdr3_nt	d_call	clone_size	v_call	j_call
CASSLGLAGGPNGEQYF	TGTGCCAGCAGCTTGGGACTAGCGGGAGGGCCGAATGGCGAGCAGTACTTC	TRBD2	medium-sized	TRBV11-2	TRBJ2-7
CASSSFGQRQETQYF	TGTGCCAGCAGTTCCTTTGGACAGAGACAAGAGACCCAGTACTTC	.	many	TRBV28	TRBJ2-5
CASSAEEGHGYTF	TGTGCCAGCAGCGCGGAGGAAGGGCATGGCTACACCTTC	.	medium-sized	TRBV7-3	TRBJ1-2
CASSLDNEQFF	TGTGCCAGCAGCTTAGACAATGAGCAGTTCTTC	.	.	TRBV11-1	TRBJ2-1
CASNINSVATNEKLFF	TGTGCCAGTAATATAAACAGCGTTGCAACTAATGAAAAACTGTTTTTT	.	many	TRBV19	TRBJ1-4
CAWSAGTGYGYTF	TGTGCCTGGAGTGCAGGGACGGGCTATGGCTACACCTTC	.	.	TRBV30	TRBJ1-2
CATSDSTASSYNEQFF	TGTGCCACCAGTGACTCGACAGCTAGCTCCTACAATGAGCAGTTCTTC	.	.	TRBV24-1	TRBJ2-1
CASIPAADNTGELFF	TGCGCCAGCATACCAGCGGCCGATAACACCGGGGAGCTGTTTTTT	.	.	TRBV4-1	TRBJ2-2
CASSLDRGSEKLFF	TGTGCCAGCAGCCTGGACAGGGGAAGTGAAAAACTGTTTTTT	TRBD1	once	TRBV11-2	TRBJ1-4
CAISESGTGGSEQFF	TGTGCCATCAGTGAGTCTGGGACAGGGGGCAGTGAGCAGTTCTTC	TRBD1	.	TRBV10-3	TRBJ2-1
CASSQSTGDEQFF	TGTGCCAGCAGCCAATCCACCGGGGATGAGCAGTTCTTC	.	.	TRBV3-1	TRBJ2-1
CASSDRGDNYGYTF	TGTGCCAGCAGCGACCGTGGGGATAACTATGGCTACACCTTC	.	.	TRBV7-9	TRBJ1-2
CASSPRDRENSPLHF	TGTGCCAGTAGTCCCCGGGACAGGGAAAATTCACCCCTCCACTTT	TRBD1	.	TRBV19	TRBJ1-6
CASSLGQRQGVDEQFF	TGTGCCAGCAGCTTGGGCCAACGACAGGGTGTTGATGAGCAGTTCTTC	TRBD1	.	TRBV5-4	TRBJ2-1
CASTRSDGGRGYGYTF	TGTGCCAGTACGAGGTCCGACGGGGGAAGAGGGTATGGCTACACCTTC	.	.	TRBV19	TRBJ1-2
CSASEAGGRDEQFF	TGCAGTGCTAGTGAGGCGGGGGGGAGGGATGAGCAGTTCTTC	TRBD2	medium-sized	TRBV20-1	TRBJ2-1
CASTPTSGRSGTGELFF	TGTGCCAGCACCCCGACTAGCGGGAGGTCGGGAACCGGGGAGCTGTTTTTT	TRBD2	once	TRBV6-2/TRBV6-3	TRBJ2-2
CASSVTGVHEQYF	TGCGCCAGCAGCGTGACAGGGGTTCACGAGCAGTACTTC	TRBD1	few	TRBV5-1	TRBJ2-7
CSVDLGTGVYGYTF	TGCAGCGTTGATCTAGGGACCGGAGTATATGGCTACACCTTC	.	once	TRBV29-1	TRBJ1-2
CASSLASGRARTDTQYF	TGCGCCAGCAGCTTGGCCTCTGGCAGGGCAAGAACAGATACGCAGTATTTT	.	many	TRBV5-1	TRBJ2-3
CASRTGSEQFF	TGTGCCAGCAGGACAGGGAGTGAGCAGTTCTTC	TRBD1	.	TRBV12-3/TRBV12-4	TRBJ2-1
CSVGLAGVSYNERFF	TGCAGCGTTGGACTAGCGGGAGTATCCTACAATGAGCGGTTCTTC	TRBD2	.	TRBV29-1	TRBJ2-1
CASRTGVTNEKLFF	TGTGCCAGCAGGACAGGGGTAACTAATGAAAAACTGTTTTTT	TRBD1	few	TRBV6-5	TRBJ1-4
CACGENYEQYF	TGTGCCTGCGGAGAGAACTACGAGCAGTACTTC	.	.	TRBV6-6	TRBJ2-7
CASSGRGLAGMADTQYF	TGTGCCAGCAGTGGAAGGGGACTAGCGGGAATGGCAGATACGCAGTATTTT	TRBD2	.	TRBV2	TRBJ2-3
CSASFLLAGPSTDTQYF	TGCAGTGCTAGTTTTTTACTAGCGGGCCCTAGCACAGATACGCAGTATTTT	TRBD2	.	TRBV20-1	TRBJ2-3
CASSRGQSNQPQHF	TGTGCCAGCAGCAGAGGACAGAGCAATCAGCCCCAGCATTTT	.	.	TRBV5-6	TRBJ1-5
CASSPREGGAYEQYF	TGCGCCAGCAGCCCCCGAGAAGGGGGCGCCTACGAGCAGTACTTC	TRBD1	.	TRBV5-1	TRBJ2-7
CASSFPAGDTDTQYF	TGTGCCAGCAGCTTTCCAGCGGGAGACACAGATACGCAGTATTTT	TRBD2	few	TRBV5-4	TRBJ2-3
CSARDLEGGTYNEQFF	TGCAGTGCTAGAGATCTTGAGGGAGGGACCTACAATGAGCAGTTCTTC	TRBD2	.	TRBV20-1	TRBJ2-1
CASSPQLAGVGEQYF	TGTGCCAGCAGCCCTCAACTAGCGGGAGTGGGAGAGCAGTACTTC	TRBD2	.	TRBV4-2	TRBJ2-7
CSARRGHSRDNEQFF	TGCAGTGCTAGACGGGGGCATTCTAGAGACAATGAGCAGTTCTTC	.	once	TRBV20-1	TRBJ2-1
CASSQDARASEKLFF	TGTGCCAGCAGCCAGGACGCCCGGGCATCAGAAAAACTGTTTTTT	.	once	TRBV2	TRBJ1-4
CASSSNSHNEQFF	TGCGCCAGCAGCTCAAACTCGCACAATGAGCAGTTCTTC	.	.	TRBV5-1	TRBJ2-1
CASSPAPGQGNGYTF	TGCGCCAGCAGCCCGGCCCCTGGACAGGGTAATGGCTACACCTTC	TRBD1	medium-sized	TRBV4-1	TRBJ1-2
CASSIGTRGEQFF	TGTGCCAGCAGCATAGGGACTAGGGGTGAGCAGTTCTTC	TRBD2	.	TRBV5-6	TRBJ2-1
CASSRVGEVNEQYF	TGCGCCAGCAGCCGAGTGGGGGAGGTCAACGAGCAGTACTTC	.	medium-sized	TRBV4-1	TRBJ2-7
CASSTLAGTSGSGELFF	TGTGCCAGCAGTACGCTGGCCGGGACTAGCGGGAGCGGGGAGCTGTTTTTT	TRBD2	.	TRBV25-1	TRBJ2-2
CASSLTRTDTQYF	TGTGCCAGCAGTTTGACTCGCACAGATACGCAGTATTTT	.	.	TRBV27	TRBJ2-3
CATSDATSGRGETQYF	TGTGCCACCAGTGATGCGACTAGCGGGAGGGGGGAGACCCAGTACTTC	TRBD2	.	TRBV24-1	TRBJ2-5
CSAKVSGVGPQETQYF	TGCAGTGCTAAGGTGTCGGGCGTGGGGCCGCAAGAGACCCAGTACTTC	.	.	TRBV20-1	TRBJ2-5
CSVVLADTQYF	TGCAGCGTTGTTTTAGCGGATACGCAGTATTTT	.	.	TRBV29-1	TRBJ2-3
CSARDFRVNSATSTDTQYF	TGCAGTGCTAGAGATTTTAGGGTCAACAGCGCTACTAGCACAGATACGCAGTATTTT	.	.	TRBV20-1	TRBJ2-3
CASSLARTGGGQYF	TGTGCCAGCAGTTTAGCGCGGACAGGGGGAGGGCAGTACTTC	TRBD1	.	TRBV12-3/TRBV12-4	TRBJ2-7
CASSYSSLSRGEKLFF	TGTGCCAGCAGTTACTCGAGCCTCAGCAGGGGAGAAAAACTGTTTTTT	.	.	TRBV6-5	TRBJ1-4
CASSIGPVAGDIQYF	TGTGCCAGTAGTATAGGGCCGGTAGCCGGCGACATTCAGTACTTC	.	.	TRBV19	TRBJ2-4
CSARALDRSPLHF	TGCAGTGCCCGGGCCCTCGACCGCTCACCCCTCCACTTT	.	.	TRBV20-1	TRBJ1-6